This T cell receptor beta chain was sequenced during a study of blood T cells in healthy people across ages. Primed by a sample-barcoded 5' primer and a J-beta primer mix, a second PCR proceeded for about 7 to 11 cycles. TCRdb ran MiXCR on the 5' RACE reads and lists one entry per CDR3 protein. The table records under 1,100,000 distinct CDR3 sequences, almost 25% of them present only once. Germline V gives CDR1 SNHLY, CDR2 FYNNEI. V lost 6 bases and J lost 4, with 14 bases in between. The length of the CDR3 is 14 residues. These records were also assigned to another study, of T cells of mothers and their children.

This clonotype was sampled from a girl aged 2 to 10 in good health. The genes are TRBV2 and TRBJ2-3, with D perhaps matching TRBD1 (6 bases). Specimen: blood. CDR3 amino acids: CASRGAATADTQYF. CDR3 sequence (DNA): TGTGCCAGCAGGGGGGCAGCAACCGCAGATACGCAGTATTTT.